This entry lists 6 T cell receptor beta chains sequenced from one sample in a study of blood T cells in healthy people across ages. Through a sample-barcoded 5' primer and a J-beta primer mix, a second PCR was run for roughly 7 to 11 cycles. One entry per CDR3 protein results from TCRdb running MiXCR on the 5' RACE reads. The data show 700,000 to 850,000 distinct CDR3 sequences, roughly 34% seen once. The specimen was blood. The receptor set was obtained from a man younger than 35 in good health.

The chain has TRBV7-2 and TRBJ2-7; possibly TRBD1 for D (6 bases). Germline CDR1 SGHTA, CDR2 FQGNSA. Trimming removed 1 base from V and 2 bases from J, with 12 bases in between. CDR3 length: 15 amino acids. As DNA, the CDR3 is TGTGCCAGCAGCTTAGGGGGGCCCGGGACCTACGAGCAGTACTTC. It codes for CASSLGGPGTYEQYF.

This clonotype was observed a few times. V and J are TRBV7-9 and TRBJ2-4; 9 bases align to TRBD1. V dropped 5 bases and J dropped 7; count of bases not matched to a gene: 15. Germline V gene sequence: CDR1 SEHNR, CDR2 FQNEAQ (reference sequence). The CDR3 is 17 residues long. CDR3 nucleotide sequence: TGTGCCAGCAGCACCGCCCGACAGGGGGTAATAGGGAACATTCAGTACTTC. Translation gives CASSTARQGVIGNIQYF.

The V and J genes are TRBV6-5 and TRBJ2-1; 7 positions agree with TRBD1. Judging by the DNA end, TRBJ2-7 fits better; the J call may be wrong. Germline V gene sequence: CDR1 MNHEY, CDR2 SVGAGI. The length of the CDR3 is 17 residues. The DNA for the CDR3 is TGTGCCAGCAGTTACTCACCGAGCGAGGGGGCCCGCAATGAGCAGTACTTC. This codes for CASSYSPSEGARNEQYF.

As DNA, the CDR3 is TGTGCCAGCAGCCGGGCGGACAAGGTCGACCATGGGCTAGCCAAAAACATTCAGTACTTC. Its translation is CASSRADKVDHGLAKNIQYF. The chain recombines TRBV21-1 with TRBJ2-4; TRBD1 is the table's D call and was not checked against the DNA. TRBV21-1 is a pseudogene locus. The CDR3 contains 20 residues.

The chain links TRBV27 to TRBJ2-2, with D perhaps matching TRBD2 (6 bases). This CDR3 contains 12 residues. Deletions cut 7 bases from V and 6 bases from J, with 9 bases between. Germline V gives CDR1 MNHEY, CDR2 SMNVEV (reference sequence). Here the CDR3 DNA reads TGTGCCAGCAAGGAGGGAGCCGGGGAGCTGTTTTTT. Protein: CASKEGAGELFF.

The table lists this clonotype with a few counts. V and J are TRBV6-2 or TRBV6-3 and TRBJ1-1; no firm D call. CDR1 MNHEY and CDR2 SVGEGT come from the germline V gene. With 2 bases removed from V and 4 bases from J, the gap between germline ends came to 5 bases. The CDR3 runs to 12 residues. CDR3 in amino acids: CASSYPVTEAFF. Written as DNA, the CDR3 is TGTGCCAGCAGTTACCCGGTCACTGAAGCTTTCTTT.